The clone carrying this TCR beta chain was found a few times. The antigen is unknown. Germline-derived CDR1 and CDR2 are SGHVS and FQNEAQ. The CDR3 consists of 16 residues. V was pared by 5 bases and J by 0 bases, with 15 bases between. Each CDR3 protein is one row after TCRdb ran MiXCR on the reads. The sample contains some 800,000 distinct CDR3 sequences, 25% to 30% of which appear only once. The source of the sample is a study of T cell repertoires in cytomegalovirus infection. The chain joins TRBV7-8 to TRBJ2-3, with D tentatively TRBD2 (6 bases). This clonotype was sampled from a human donor in good health (CMV status not recorded). Some clones in this sample may be carry-over from other donors' samples. Sequenced material: cultured CD8+ T cells from PBMCs, taken from culture after CMV antigen stimulation. The CDR3 DNA is TGTGCCAGCAGCCCATATTCCGGGACTAGCACAGATACGCAGTATTTT. It is translated as CASSPYSGTSTDTQYF.